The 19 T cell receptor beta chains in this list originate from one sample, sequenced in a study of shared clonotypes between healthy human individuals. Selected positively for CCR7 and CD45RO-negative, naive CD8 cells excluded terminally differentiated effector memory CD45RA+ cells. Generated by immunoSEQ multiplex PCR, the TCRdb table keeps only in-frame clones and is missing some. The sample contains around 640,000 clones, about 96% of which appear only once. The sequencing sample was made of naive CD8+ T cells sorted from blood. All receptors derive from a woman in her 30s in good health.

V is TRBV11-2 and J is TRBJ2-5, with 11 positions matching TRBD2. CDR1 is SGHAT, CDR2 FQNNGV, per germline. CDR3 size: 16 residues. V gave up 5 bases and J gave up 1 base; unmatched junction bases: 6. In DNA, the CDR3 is TGTGCCAGCAGCGGGGGACTAGCGGTGGTCCAAGAGACCCAGTACTTC. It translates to CASSGGLAVVQETQYF.

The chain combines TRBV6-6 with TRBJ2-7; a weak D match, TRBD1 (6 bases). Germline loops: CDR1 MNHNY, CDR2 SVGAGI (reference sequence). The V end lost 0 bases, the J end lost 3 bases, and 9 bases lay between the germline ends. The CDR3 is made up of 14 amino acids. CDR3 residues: CASSYSRGGYEQYF. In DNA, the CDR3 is TGTGCCAGCAGTTACTCGAGAGGGGGCTACGAGCAGTACTTC.

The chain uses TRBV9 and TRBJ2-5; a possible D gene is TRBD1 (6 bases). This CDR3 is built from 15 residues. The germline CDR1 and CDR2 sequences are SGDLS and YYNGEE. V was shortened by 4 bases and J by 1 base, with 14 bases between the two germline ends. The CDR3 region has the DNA TGTGCCAGCAGCCCCGGGGACACCATCCAAGAGACCCAGTACTTC. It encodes CASSPGDTIQETQYF.

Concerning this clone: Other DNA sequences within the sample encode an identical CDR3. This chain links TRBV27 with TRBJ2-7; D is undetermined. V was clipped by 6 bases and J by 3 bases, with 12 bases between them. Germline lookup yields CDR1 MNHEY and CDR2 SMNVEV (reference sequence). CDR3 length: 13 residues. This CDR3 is CASSFSPSYEQYF. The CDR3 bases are TGTGCCAGCAGCTTCTCCCCTAGCTACGAGCAGTACTTC.

CDR3 protein: CASSEGGRGHGYTF. CDR3 DNA: TGTGCCAGCAGCGAGGGGGGGCGAGGCCATGGCTACACCTTC. The chain employs TRBV6-1 and TRBJ1-2; D is possibly TRBD1 (6 bases). In germline, CDR1 is MNHNS, CDR2 SASEGT. V dropped 6 bases and J dropped 6 bases, with 17 bases sitting between them. The CDR3 runs 14 residues.

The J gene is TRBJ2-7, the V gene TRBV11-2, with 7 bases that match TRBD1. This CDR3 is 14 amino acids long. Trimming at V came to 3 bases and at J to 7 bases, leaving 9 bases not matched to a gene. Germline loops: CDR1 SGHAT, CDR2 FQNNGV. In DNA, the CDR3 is TGTGCCAGCAGCTTCACAGGGGTTGCACGGGAGCAGTACTTC. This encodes CASSFTGVAREQYF.

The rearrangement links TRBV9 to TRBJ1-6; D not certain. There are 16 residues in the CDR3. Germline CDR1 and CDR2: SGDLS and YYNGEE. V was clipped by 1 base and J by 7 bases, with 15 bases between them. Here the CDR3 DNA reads TGTGCCAGCAGCGTAAATGGAGGCCAGCGCAATTCACCCCTCCACTTT. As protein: CASSVNGGQRNSPLHF.

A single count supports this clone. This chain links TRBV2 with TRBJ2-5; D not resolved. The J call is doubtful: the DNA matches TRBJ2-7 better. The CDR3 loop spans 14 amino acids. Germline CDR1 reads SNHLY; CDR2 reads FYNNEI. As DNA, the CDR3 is TGTGCCAGCAGTGGCCTAAGGGAAGGCTACGAGCAGTACTTC. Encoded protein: CASSGLREGYEQYF.

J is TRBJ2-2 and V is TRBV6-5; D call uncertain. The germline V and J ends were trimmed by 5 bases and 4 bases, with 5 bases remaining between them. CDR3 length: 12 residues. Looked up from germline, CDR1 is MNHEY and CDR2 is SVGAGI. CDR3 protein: CASSRSTGELFF. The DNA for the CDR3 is TGTGCCAGCAGTCGATCCACCGGGGAGCTGTTTTTT.

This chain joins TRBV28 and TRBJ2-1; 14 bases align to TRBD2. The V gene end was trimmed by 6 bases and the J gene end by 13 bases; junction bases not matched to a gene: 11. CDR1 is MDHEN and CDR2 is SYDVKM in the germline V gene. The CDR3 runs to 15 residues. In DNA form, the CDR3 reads TGTGCCAGCAGCCCGAGACTAGCGGGAGGGGGGGATCAGTTCTTC. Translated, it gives CASSPRLAGGGDQFF. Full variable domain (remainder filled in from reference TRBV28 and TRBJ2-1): DVKVTQSSRYLVKRTGEKVFLECVQDMDHENMFWYRQDPGLGLRLIYFSYDVKMKEKGDIPEGYSVSREKKERFSLILESASTNQTSMYLCASSPRLAGGGDQFFGPGTRLTVL.

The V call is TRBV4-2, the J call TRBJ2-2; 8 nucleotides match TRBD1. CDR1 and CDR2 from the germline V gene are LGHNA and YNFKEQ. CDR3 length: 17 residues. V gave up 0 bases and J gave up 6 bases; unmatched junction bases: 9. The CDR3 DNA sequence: TGTGCCAGCAGCCAAGACGGACAGGGCAGGCGCTCCGGGGAGCTGTTTTTT. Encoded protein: CASSQDGQGRRSGELFF.

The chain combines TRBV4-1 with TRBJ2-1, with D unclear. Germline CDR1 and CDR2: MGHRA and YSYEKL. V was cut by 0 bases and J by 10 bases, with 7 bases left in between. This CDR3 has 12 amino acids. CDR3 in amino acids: CASSQDHLEQFF. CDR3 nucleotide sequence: TGCGCCAGCAGCCAAGATCATTTAGAGCAGTTCTTC.

CDR3 in amino acids: CASSLGTPSSNQPQHF. The CDR3 DNA sequence: TGTGCCAGCAGCTTAGGGACACCAAGTAGCAATCAGCCCCAGCATTTT. The genes are TRBV13 and TRBJ1-5; D gene ambiguous. V gave up 0 bases and J gave up 0 bases, with 9 bases separating them. Germline V gene data show CDR1 as PRHDT and CDR2 as FYEKMQ (reference sequence). This CDR3 has 16 amino acids.

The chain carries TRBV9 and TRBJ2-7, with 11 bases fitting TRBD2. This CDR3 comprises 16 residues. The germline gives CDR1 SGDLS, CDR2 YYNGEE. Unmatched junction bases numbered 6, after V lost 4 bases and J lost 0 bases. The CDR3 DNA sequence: TGTGCCAGCAGCCCCCGACTAGCGGGAAGCTCCTACGAGCAGTACTTC. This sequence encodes CASSPRLAGSSYEQYF.

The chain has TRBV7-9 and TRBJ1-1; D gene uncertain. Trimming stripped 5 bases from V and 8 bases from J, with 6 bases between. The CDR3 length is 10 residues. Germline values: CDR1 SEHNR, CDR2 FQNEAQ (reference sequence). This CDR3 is CASSIGEAFF. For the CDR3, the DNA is TGTGCCAGCAGCATAGGGGAAGCTTTCTTT.

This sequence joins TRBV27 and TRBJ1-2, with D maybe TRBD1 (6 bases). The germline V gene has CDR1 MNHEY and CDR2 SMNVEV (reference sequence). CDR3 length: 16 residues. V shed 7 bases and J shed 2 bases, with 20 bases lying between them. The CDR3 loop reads CASTSFWTEKNYGYTF. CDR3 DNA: TGTGCCAGCACTTCTTTCTGGACAGAGAAAAACTATGGCTACACCTTC.

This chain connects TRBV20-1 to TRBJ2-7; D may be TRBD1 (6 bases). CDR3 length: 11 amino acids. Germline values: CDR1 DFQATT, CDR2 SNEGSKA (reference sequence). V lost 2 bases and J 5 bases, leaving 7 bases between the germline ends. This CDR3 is CSARQGHEQYF. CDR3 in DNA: TGCAGTGCTAGACAGGGGCACGAGCAGTACTTC.

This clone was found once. DNA of the CDR3: TGTGCCAGCAGTTCCAGGACTAGCGGGAGCTACAATGAGCAGTTCTTC. Protein product: CASSSRTSGSYNEQFF. This rearrangement joins TRBV28 to TRBJ2-1; 13 bases map to TRBD2. V shed 4 bases, J shed 3 bases, and the junction held 3 bases outside the gene matches. Germline assignment: CDR1 MDHEN and CDR2 SYDVKM. This CDR3 contains 16 residues.

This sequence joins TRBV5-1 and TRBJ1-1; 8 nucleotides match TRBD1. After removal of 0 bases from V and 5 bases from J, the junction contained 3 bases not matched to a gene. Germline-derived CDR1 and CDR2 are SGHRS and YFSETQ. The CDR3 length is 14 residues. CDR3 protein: CASSLAGGRTEAFF. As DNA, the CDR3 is TGCGCCAGCAGCTTGGCAGGGGGCAGGACTGAAGCTTTCTTT.